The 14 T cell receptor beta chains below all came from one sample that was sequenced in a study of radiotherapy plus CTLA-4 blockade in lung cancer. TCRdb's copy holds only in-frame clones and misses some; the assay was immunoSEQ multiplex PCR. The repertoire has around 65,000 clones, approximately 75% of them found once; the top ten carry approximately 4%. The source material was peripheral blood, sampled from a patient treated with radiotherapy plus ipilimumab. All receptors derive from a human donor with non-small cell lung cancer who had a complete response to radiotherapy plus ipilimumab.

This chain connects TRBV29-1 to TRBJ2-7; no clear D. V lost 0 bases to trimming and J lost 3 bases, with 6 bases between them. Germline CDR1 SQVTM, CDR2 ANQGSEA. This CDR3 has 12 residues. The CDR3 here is CSVEEGGYEQYF. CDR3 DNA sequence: TGCAGCGTTGAAGAAGGTGGCTACGAGCAGTACTTC.

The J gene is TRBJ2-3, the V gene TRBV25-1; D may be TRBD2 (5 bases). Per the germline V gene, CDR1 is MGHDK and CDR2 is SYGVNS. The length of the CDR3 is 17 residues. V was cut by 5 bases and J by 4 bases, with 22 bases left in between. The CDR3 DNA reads TGTGCCAGCAGTTCCATCCTGACTACCCGAAATCCAGATACGCAGTATTTT. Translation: CASSSILTTRNPDTQYF.

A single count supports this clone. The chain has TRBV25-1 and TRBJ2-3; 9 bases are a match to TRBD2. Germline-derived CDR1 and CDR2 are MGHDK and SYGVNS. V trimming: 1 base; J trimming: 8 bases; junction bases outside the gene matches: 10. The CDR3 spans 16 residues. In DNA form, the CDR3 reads TGTGCCAGCAGTGAATCGGGTAGCGGGAGATTTGCTACGCAGTATTTT. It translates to CASSESGSGRFATQYF.

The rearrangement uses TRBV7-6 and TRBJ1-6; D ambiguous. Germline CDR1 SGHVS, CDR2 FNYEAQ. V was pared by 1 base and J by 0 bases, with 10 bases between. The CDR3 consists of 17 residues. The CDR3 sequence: CASSLGKGSSYNSPLHF. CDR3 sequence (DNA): TGTGCCAGCAGCTTAGGAAAGGGAAGCTCCTATAATTCACCCCTCCACTTT.

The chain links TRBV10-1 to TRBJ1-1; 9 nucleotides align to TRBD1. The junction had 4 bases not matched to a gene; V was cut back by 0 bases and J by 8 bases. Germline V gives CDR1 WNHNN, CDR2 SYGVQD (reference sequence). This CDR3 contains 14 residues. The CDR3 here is CASSESSTGGEAFF. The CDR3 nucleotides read TGCGCCAGCAGTGAGTCATCCACAGGGGGCGAAGCTTTCTTT.

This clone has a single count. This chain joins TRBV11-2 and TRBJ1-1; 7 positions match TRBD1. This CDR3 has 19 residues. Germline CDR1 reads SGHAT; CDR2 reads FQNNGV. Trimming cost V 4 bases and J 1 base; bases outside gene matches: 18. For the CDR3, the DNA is TGTGCCAGCAGCTCCCAGAGTTTCCATCTCCGGGACAGGAACACTGAAGCTTTCTTT. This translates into CASSSQSFHLRDRNTEAFF.

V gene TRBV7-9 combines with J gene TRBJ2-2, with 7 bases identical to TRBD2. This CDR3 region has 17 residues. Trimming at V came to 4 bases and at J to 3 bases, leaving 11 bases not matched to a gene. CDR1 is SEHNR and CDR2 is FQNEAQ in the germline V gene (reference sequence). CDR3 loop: CASSWKGSLADTGELFF. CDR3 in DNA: TGTGCCAGCAGCTGGAAGGGCAGCCTAGCGGACACCGGGGAGCTGTTTTTT.

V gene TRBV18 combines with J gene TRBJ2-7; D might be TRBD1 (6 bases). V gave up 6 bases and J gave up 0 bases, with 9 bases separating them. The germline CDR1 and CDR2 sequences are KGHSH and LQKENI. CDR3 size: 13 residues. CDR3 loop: CASSRDTSYEQYF. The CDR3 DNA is TGTGCCAGCTCCCGGGACACCTCCTACGAGCAGTACTTC. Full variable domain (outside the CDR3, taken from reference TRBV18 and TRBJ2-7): NAGVMQNPRHLVRRRGQEARLRCSPMKGHSHVYWYRQLPEEGLKFMVYLQKENIIDESGMPKERFSAEFPKEGPSILRIQQVVRGDSAAYFCASSRDTSYEQYFGPGTRLTVT.

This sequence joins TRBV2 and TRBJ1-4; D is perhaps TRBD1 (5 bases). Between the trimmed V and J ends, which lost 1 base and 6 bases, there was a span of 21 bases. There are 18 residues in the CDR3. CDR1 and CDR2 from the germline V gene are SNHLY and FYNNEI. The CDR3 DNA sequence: TGTGCCAGCAGTGAAGGTTTGGGGCAGGGCCCCTTTGATGAAAAACTGTTTTTT. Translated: CASSEGLGQGPFDEKLFF.

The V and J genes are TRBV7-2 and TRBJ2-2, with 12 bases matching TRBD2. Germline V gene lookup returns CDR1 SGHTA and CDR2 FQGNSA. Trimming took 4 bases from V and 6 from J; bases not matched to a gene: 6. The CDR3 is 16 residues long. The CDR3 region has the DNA TGTGCCAGCAGCTCTAGCGGGGGGGCGAGGTCCGGGGAGCTGTTTTTT. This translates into CASSSSGGARSGELFF.

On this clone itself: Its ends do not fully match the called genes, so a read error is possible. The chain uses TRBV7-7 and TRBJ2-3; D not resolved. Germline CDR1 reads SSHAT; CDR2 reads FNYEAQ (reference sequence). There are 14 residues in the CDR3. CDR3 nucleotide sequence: TGTGCTAGCAGCCGGTTATTAAGCACAGATACGCAGTATTTT. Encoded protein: CASSRLLSTDTQYF. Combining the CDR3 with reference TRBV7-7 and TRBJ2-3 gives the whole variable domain GAGVSQSPRYKVTKRGQDVTLRCDPISSHATLYWYQQALGQGPEFLTYFNYEAQPDKSGLPSDRFSAERPEGSISTLTIQRTEQRDSAMYRCASSRLLSTDTQYFGPGTRLTVL.

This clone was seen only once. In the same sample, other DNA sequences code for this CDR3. The CDR3 loop is CASSEATGFQPQHF. The CDR3 bases are TGTGCCAGCAGTGAAGCAACAGGGTTTCAGCCCCAGCATTTT. The chain is built from TRBV2 and TRBJ1-5; weak D call: TRBD1 (6 bases). Trimming left V 0 bases short and J 6 bases short, with 9 bases between. This CDR3 has 14 residues. Germline CDR1 reads SNHLY; CDR2 reads FYNNEI.

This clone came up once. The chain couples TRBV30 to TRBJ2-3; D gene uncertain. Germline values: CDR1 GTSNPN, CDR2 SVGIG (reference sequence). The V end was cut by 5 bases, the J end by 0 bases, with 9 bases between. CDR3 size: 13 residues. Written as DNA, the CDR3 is TGTGCCTGGCTCGGCGGAAGCACAGATACGCAGTATTTT. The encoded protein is CAWLGGSTDTQYF.

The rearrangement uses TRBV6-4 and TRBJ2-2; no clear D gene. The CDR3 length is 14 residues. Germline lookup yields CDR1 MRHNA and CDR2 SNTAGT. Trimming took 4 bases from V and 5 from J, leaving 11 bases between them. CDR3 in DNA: TGTGCCAGCAGTGGAACACCCGGGACCGGGGAGCTGTTTTTT. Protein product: CASSGTPGTGELFF.